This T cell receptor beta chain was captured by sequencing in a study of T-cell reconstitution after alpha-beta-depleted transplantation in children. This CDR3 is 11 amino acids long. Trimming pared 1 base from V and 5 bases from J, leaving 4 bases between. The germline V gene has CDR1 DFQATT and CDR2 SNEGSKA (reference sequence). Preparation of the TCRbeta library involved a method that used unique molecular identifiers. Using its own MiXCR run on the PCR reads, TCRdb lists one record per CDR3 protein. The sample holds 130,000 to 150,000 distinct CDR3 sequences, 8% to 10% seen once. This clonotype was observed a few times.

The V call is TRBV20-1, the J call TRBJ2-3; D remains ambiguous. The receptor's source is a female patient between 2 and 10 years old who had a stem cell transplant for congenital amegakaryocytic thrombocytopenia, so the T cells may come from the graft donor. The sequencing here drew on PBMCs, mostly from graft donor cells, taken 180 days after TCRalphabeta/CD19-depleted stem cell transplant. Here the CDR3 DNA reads TGCAGTGCTAGAGCCAGAGATACGCAGTATTTT. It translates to CSARARDTQYF.